The next 11 T cell receptor beta chains were all read from a single sample in a study of identical twins. Using its own MiXCR run on the 5' RACE reads, TCRdb lists one record per CDR3 protein. This table holds some 760,000 distinct CDR3 sequences, over 15% found once. These data also featured in a second study, about T cells expressing NK-cell markers.

Sequenced sample: PBMCs. These receptors were obtained from a woman between 18 and 30 years old in good health.

The chain joins TRBV20-1 to TRBJ2-1; 15 nucleotides align to TRBD2. CDR1 and CDR2 from the germline V gene are DFQATT and SNEGSKA (reference sequence). The CDR3 spans 14 residues. J was trimmed by 8 bases and V by 6 bases; bases with no gene match: 5. DNA of the CDR3: TGCAGTGCGAGGGGACTAGCGGGAGGTCATGAGCAGTTCTTC. Translation gives CSARGLAGGHEQFF.

The chain carries TRBV7-6 and TRBJ2-3; 7 bases match TRBD2. Trimming at V came to 5 bases and at J to 5 bases, leaving 13 bases not matched to a gene. Germline V gives CDR1 SGHVS, CDR2 FNYEAQ. This CDR3 is built from 16 residues. CDR3 in DNA: TGTGCCAGCAGCCCCCACGGGGGGATGCAATTAGATACGCAGTATTTT. Encoded protein: CASSPHGGMQLDTQYF.

A few counts support this clonotype. CDR3 sequence: CASSYADRGLYEQFF. The CDR3 nucleotides read TGTGCCAGCAGCTATGCGGACAGGGGGCTTTATGAGCAGTTCTTC. J is TRBJ2-1 and V is TRBV7-2; 11 nucleotides line up with TRBD1. CDR1 and CDR2 from the germline V gene are SGHTA and FQGNSA. Unmatched junction bases numbered 7, after V lost 4 bases and J lost 8 bases. This CDR3 comprises 15 residues.

The genes are TRBV29-1 and TRBJ2-7; maybe TRBD1 (6 bases). The germline V gene encodes CDR1 SQVTM and CDR2 ANQGSEA. The V end was cut by 4 bases, the J end by 2 bases, with 15 bases between. The CDR3 spans 14 residues. The CDR3 spells CSVVAGANTYEQYF. CDR3 sequence (DNA): TGCAGCGTTGTAGCAGGGGCAAATACCTACGAGCAGTACTTC.

This clonotype has just one count. The chain combines TRBV10-3 with TRBJ2-5; D gene uncertain. V gave up 10 bases and J gave up 2 bases, with 8 bases separating them. Germline lookup yields CDR1 ENHRY and CDR2 SYGVKD. The CDR3 contains 11 residues. The CDR3: CATGRQETQYF. In DNA form, the CDR3 reads TGTGCCACCGGCAGACAAGAGACCCAGTACTTC.

The chain is built from TRBV29-1 and TRBJ2-2; D gene unclear. With 6 bases removed from V and 5 bases from J, the gap between germline ends came to 7 bases. Germline V gives CDR1 SQVTM, CDR2 ANQGSEA. This CDR3 contains 11 residues. CDR3 nucleotides: TGCAGCGTGGATTCAACCGGGGAGCTGTTTTTT. This encodes CSVDSTGELFF.

There are a few counts of this clonotype. The chain uses TRBV6-1 and TRBJ1-1; 8 bases map to TRBD1. This CDR3 comprises 15 residues. Germline V lookup: CDR1 MNHNS, CDR2 SASEGT. With 6 bases clipped from V and 6 bases from J, the junction kept 12 bases outside the gene matches. The CDR3 nucleotides read TGTGCCAGCAGAGGACAGGGCAGGGGGTATTCTGAAGCTTTCTTT. Translation: CASRGQGRGYSEAFF.

The chain recombines TRBV11-2 with TRBJ1-2, with D possibly TRBD1 on 5 matching bases. The length of the CDR3 is 11 residues. Per germline, CDR1 SGHAT and CDR2 FQNNGV. Deletions cut 5 bases from V and 7 bases from J, with 8 bases between. As DNA, the CDR3 is TGTGCCAGCAGCGCCCAGGGTGGCTACACCTTC. It yields the protein CASSAQGGYTF.

This clonotype was found a few times. Here the CDR3 reads CSARHDSQETQYF. The CDR3 DNA follows: TGCAGTGCTAGGCACGATTCCCAAGAGACCCAGTACTTC. The chain uses TRBV20-1 and TRBJ2-5; D remains unclear. The V and J ends lost 3 bases and 1 base respectively, with 9 bases between them. The germline gives CDR1 DFQATT, CDR2 SNEGSKA (reference sequence). The CDR3 has 13 residues.

V is TRBV20-1 and J is TRBJ1-1; D call uncertain. Germline CDR1 is DFQATT and CDR2 is SNEGSKA (reference sequence). Deletions cut 0 bases from V and 5 bases from J, with 7 bases between. CDR3 length equals 12 residues. The CDR3: CSARDWGTEAFF. CDR3 bases: TGCAGTGCTAGAGATTGGGGAACTGAAGCTTTCTTT.

This chain joins TRBV6-1 and TRBJ1-1; D gene uncertain. The CDR3 covers 15 residues. Trimming pared 6 bases from V and 0 bases from J, leaving 14 bases between. Germline V CDR1 and CDR2: MNHNS, SASEGT. The CDR3 sequence: CASSPTSTVNTEAFF. The CDR3 DNA reads as TGTGCCAGCAGCCCTACTAGTACAGTGAACACTGAAGCTTTCTTT.